The 5 T cell receptor beta chains given below trace back to one sample, sequenced in a study of regulatory T cells in long-lasting Graves disease. Time point noted: persistent/refractory GD, antithyroid drugs over 5 years with positive TRAb. From PBMCs, RNA was extracted and then used to make the TCR library. For TCR beta, libraries came from iRepertoire HTBI primers and Arm-PCR of CDR3 regions. TCRdb re-analysed the multiplex PCR reads in MiXCR, keeping a single row per CDR3 protein. The repertoire holds approximately 400,000 distinct CDR3 sequences, with roughly 23% as singletons. The sequencing here drew on peripheral blood mononuclear cells (PBMCs), taken when the disease was refractory, from a patient treated with antithyroid drugs. Receptors originate from a woman aged 40 to 50 with Graves disease.

The J gene is TRBJ2-3, the V gene TRBV6-1, with unresolved D. The CDR3 runs to 14 residues. The germline CDR1 and CDR2 sequences are MNHNS and SASEGT. Trimming took off 6 bases at V and 1 base at J, with 11 bases between the two ends. CDR3 sequence: CASRRTDRTDTQYF. Here the CDR3 DNA reads TGTGCCAGCAGACGAACAGACCGCACAGATACGCAGTATTTT.

This clonotype showed up many times. This chain connects TRBV6-1 to TRBJ1-2, with D possibly matching TRBD1 (6 bases). Germline CDR1 and CDR2: MNHNS and SASEGT. The CDR3 spans 16 residues. V lost 6 bases and J lost 4, with 21 bases in between. CDR3 region: CASRRSGPQGLYGYTF. Written as DNA, the CDR3 is TGTGCCAGCAGACGAAGCGGCCCGCAGGGGCTCTATGGCTACACCTTC.

The chain combines TRBV7-8 with TRBJ2-4; no reliable D call. CDR1 is SGHVS, CDR2 FQNEAQ, per germline. The V end lost 5 bases, the J end lost 10 bases, and 15 bases lay between the germline ends. The CDR3 is made up of 13 amino acids. The DNA of the CDR3 is TGTGCCAGCAGCCCCGGGTGGGAAGGAATTCAGTACTTC. This sequence encodes CASSPGWEGIQYF.

This clonotype was counted only a few times. This chain uses TRBV18 with TRBJ1-1; possible D gene TRBD1, 5 bases. The CDR3 consists of 13 residues. V gave up 0 bases and J gave up 5 bases, with 7 bases separating them. Germline values: CDR1 KGHSH, CDR2 LQKENI. The DNA of the CDR3 is TGTGCCAGCTCACCACCCGGGACGACTGAAGCTTTCTTT. It specifies CASSPPGTTEAFF.

This chain links TRBV20-1 with TRBJ2-7, with D hard to call. The germline V and J ends were trimmed by 0 bases and 1 base, with 10 bases remaining between them. The CDR3 runs to 14 residues. Germline lookup yields CDR1 DFQATT and CDR2 SNEGSKA (reference sequence). The CDR3 here is CSARDTARSYEQYF. CDR3 nucleotide sequence: TGCAGTGCTAGAGATACTGCGCGATCCTACGAGCAGTACTTC.